One and the same sample provided the 19 T cell receptor beta chains below, sequenced in a study of T cells in Graves' hyperthyroidism and ophthalmopathy. The source material, RNA transcripts, was used to amplify TCR beta CDR3 regions. HTBI primers were employed in a first-round RT-PCR of the TCR CDR3. MiXCR was run by TCRdb on the multiplex PCR reads, yielding one entry per CDR3 protein. The table shows 250,000 to 300,000 distinct CDR3 sequences, with roughly 13% occurring only once. Sequencing used blood. Receptors were obtained from a middle-aged woman with Graves' hyperthyroidism.

This clonotype was detected many times. In DNA, the CDR3 is TGTGCCAGCAGATCTTGGGGACAGGGGGCGAAGTACGAGCAGTACTTC. Translated: CASRSWGQGAKYEQYF. The gene calls are TRBV6-1 and TRBJ2-7, with 12 bases matching TRBD1. The germline gives CDR1 MNHNS, CDR2 SASEGT. The CDR3 is made up of 16 amino acids. After removal of 6 bases from V and 4 bases from J, the junction contained 10 bases not matched to a gene.

The V and J genes are TRBV7-9 and TRBJ2-5, with 8 nucleotides matching TRBD2. Germline CDR1 reads SEHNR; CDR2 reads FQNEAQ (reference sequence). The V and J ends lost 5 bases and 5 bases, in that order; junction bases with no gene match: 13. The CDR3 is made up of 16 amino acids. The CDR3 here is CASSRLIGSGSETQYF. Written as DNA, the CDR3 is TGTGCCAGCAGCCGTTTAATCGGAAGCGGGAGCGAGACCCAGTACTTC.

This clonotype was seen many times. This sequence joins TRBV19 and TRBJ2-1; TRBD1 aligns across 8 bases. Germline CDR1 LNHDA, CDR2 SQIVND (reference sequence). The CDR3 covers 14 residues. The junction had 7 bases not matched to a gene; V was cut back by 5 bases and J by 7 bases. The CDR3 DNA reads as TGTGCCAGTAGTCATCAGGGGGCAGGTAATGAGCAGTTCTTC. Residues: CASSHQGAGNEQFF.

This clonotype was detected ten times or more. The chain joins TRBV2 to TRBJ1-5, with 7 positions matching TRBD1. The CDR3 has 14 residues. Germline V gene data show CDR1 as SNHLY and CDR2 as FYNNEI. Losses at the gene ends were 6 bases for V and 1 base for J; bases not matched to a gene: 3. The CDR3 DNA reads as TGTGCCAGCAGGAAGGGGGCGAGCAATCAGCCCCAGCATTTT. It codes for CASRKGASNQPQHF.

This clonotype showed up many times. The chain recombines TRBV6-1 with TRBJ1-1; unclear D gene. CDR1 and CDR2 from the germline V gene are MNHNS and SASEGT. V shed 8 bases and J shed 6 bases, with 16 bases lying between them. CDR3 length: 13 residues. The CDR3 DNA is TGTGCCAGCCTACGCACAAACAAGGCTGAAGCTTTCTTT. It encodes CASLRTNKAEAFF.

This clonotype occurred a few times. The rearrangement links TRBV6-9 to TRBJ2-4, with 11 bases that match TRBD2. The V gene end was trimmed by 5 bases and the J gene end by 3 bases; junction bases not matched to a gene: 3. The CDR3 extends over 15 amino acids. From germline, CDR1 is MNHGY and CDR2 SVAAGI. This chain's CDR3 is CASSPGLAVKNIQYF. CDR3 bases: TGTGCCAGCAGTCCGGGACTAGCGGTCAAAAACATTCAGTACTTC.

This CDR3 reads CSARGPGQGYEQYF. Here the CDR3 DNA reads TGCAGTGCTAGAGGCCCGGGACAGGGGTACGAGCAGTACTTC. The V gene is TRBV20-1, the J gene TRBJ2-7; 10 nucleotides match TRBD1. Germline CDR1 is DFQATT and CDR2 is SNEGSKA (reference sequence). Trimming cost V 1 base and J 4 bases; bases outside gene matches: 4. This CDR3 region has 14 residues.

As regards this clonotype: A much larger clone sits a single nucleotide away, making a read error possible. The rearrangement links TRBV10-3 to TRBJ2-7; D remains ambiguous. The CDR3 has 12 residues. CDR1 is ENHRY and CDR2 is SYGVKD in the germline V gene. V was shortened by 0 bases and J by 9 bases, with 9 bases between the two germline ends. The CDR3 here is CAISESRGGQYF. The CDR3 region has the DNA TGTGCCATCAGTGAGTCACGAGGCGGGCAGTACTTC.

This clonotype was picked up many times. The rearrangement links TRBV12-3 or TRBV12-4 to TRBJ1-1; D is unclear. The V end lost 1 base, the J end lost 4 bases, and 4 bases lay between the germline ends. The length of the CDR3 is 12 residues. The CDR3 coding sequence is TGTGCCAGCAGTTTAGTTTCCACTGAAGCTTTCTTT. Amino acids: CASSLVSTEAFF.

In the case of this clonotype: Just one base apart from a much larger clone, this may be a read error. The rearrangement uses TRBV6-1 and TRBJ2-7; D remains ambiguous. The germline CDR1 and CDR2 sequences are MNHNS and SASEGT. V was trimmed by 3 bases and J by 3 bases, leaving 9 bases between them. CDR3 length equals 13 residues. For the CDR3, the DNA is TGTGCCAGCAGTGAGGTCCTTTTCTACGAGCAGTACTTC. It is translated as CASSEVLFYEQYF.

This clonotype has ten or more counts. The chain couples TRBV27 to TRBJ1-2; D remains ambiguous. The CDR3 runs to 13 residues. V lost 2 bases, J lost 9 bases, and 13 bases lay in between. The V gene's germline CDR1 is MNHEY and CDR2 SMNVEV (reference sequence). The CDR3 DNA reads TGTGCCAGCAGTTTAAGGTCCGGGGTGAGCTACACCTTC. Its protein product is CASSLRSGVSYTF.

This clonotype occurred a few times. The chain employs TRBV19 and TRBJ2-1, with TRBD2 matching over 11 bases. With V trimmed by 5 bases and J by 10 bases, 7 bases remained unmatched. Germline CDR1 LNHDA, CDR2 SQIVND (reference sequence). There are 14 residues in the CDR3. The CDR3 DNA sequence: TGTGCCAGTAGTCCCTTAGCGGGAGGGGAGGAGCAGTTCTTC. This encodes CASSPLAGGEEQFF.

The rearrangement uses TRBV30 and TRBJ2-7, with a tentative D call TRBD2 (6 bases). Per germline, CDR1 GTSNPN and CDR2 SVGIG (reference sequence). The V gene lost 6 bases and the J gene lost 0 bases, with 15 bases spanning the gap. CDR3 size: 14 residues. CDR3 sequence reads: CACRGTKSSYEQYF. CDR3 sequence (DNA): TGTGCCTGTCGGGGGACGAAGAGCTCCTACGAGCAGTACTTC.

This clonotype was seen at least ten times. V gene TRBV7-9 combines with J gene TRBJ2-5, with 7 bases matching TRBD1. The V and J ends lost 5 bases and 2 bases, in that order; junction bases with no gene match: 5. Germline V lookup: CDR1 SEHNR, CDR2 FQNEAQ (reference sequence). The length of the CDR3 is 14 residues. The CDR3 region is CASSRGQPQETQYF. CDR3 in DNA: TGTGCCAGCAGCCGGGGACAGCCACAAGAGACCCAGTACTTC. Drawing the rest from reference TRBV7-9 and TRBJ2-5, the complete variable domain is DTGVSQNPRHKITKRGQNVTFRCDPISEHNRLYWYRQTLGQGPEFLTYFQNEAQLEKSRLLSDRFSAERPKGSFSTLEIQRTEQGDSAMYLCASSRGQPQETQYFGPGTRLLVL.

This clonotype was observed a handful of times. The chain links TRBV18 to TRBJ2-3, with 12 bases aligning to TRBD2. Losses at the gene ends were 6 bases for V and 8 bases for J; bases not matched to a gene: 6. CDR3 length: 14 residues. CDR1 and CDR2 from the germline V gene are KGHSH and LQKENI. DNA of the CDR3: TGTGCCAGCTCCCTGGGACTAGCGGGCTCTACGCAGTATTTT. Protein sequence: CASSLGLAGSTQYF.

This clonotype was recorded at least ten times. V is TRBV7-8 and J is TRBJ1-6; D is unclear. Germline V gives CDR1 SGHVS, CDR2 FQNEAQ. The V and J ends lost 0 bases and 7 bases respectively, with 10 bases between them. This CDR3 spans 15 amino acids. The CDR3 is CASSLARELNSPLHF. The CDR3 nucleotides read TGTGCCAGCAGCTTAGCTCGGGAGCTAAATTCACCCCTCCACTTT.

Many counts were recorded for this clonotype. The rearrangement links TRBV3-1 to TRBJ1-3; TRBD1 agrees at 8 bases. J lost 4 bases, V lost 3 bases, and 8 bases had no gene match. This CDR3 has 16 residues. Looked up from germline, CDR1 is LGHDT and CDR2 is YNNKEL (reference sequence). CDR3 sequence reads: CASSHRQGTSGNTIYF. The CDR3 region has the DNA TGTGCCAGCAGCCACAGACAGGGGACAAGCGGAAACACCATATATTTT.

This clonotype was recorded many times. This chain joins TRBV2 and TRBJ2-3; 13 bases map to TRBD2. The CDR3 extends over 16 amino acids. The junction had 10 bases not matched to a gene; V was cut back by 9 bases and J by 4 bases. Germline V gene data show CDR1 as SNHLY and CDR2 as FYNNEI. The chain's CDR3 is CASRGLAGIGPDTQYF. DNA for the CDR3: TGTGCCAGTAGGGGACTAGCGGGGATCGGCCCAGATACGCAGTATTTT.

This clonotype was detected many times. This rearrangement joins TRBV10-3 to TRBJ1-5; D remains unclear. From germline, CDR1 is ENHRY and CDR2 SYGVKD. There are 15 residues in the CDR3. V was clipped by 6 bases and J by 2 bases, with 14 bases between them. The CDR3 loop is CAISDSERGNQPQHF. As DNA, the CDR3 is TGTGCCATCAGCGATAGCGAGAGGGGCAATCAGCCCCAGCATTTT.